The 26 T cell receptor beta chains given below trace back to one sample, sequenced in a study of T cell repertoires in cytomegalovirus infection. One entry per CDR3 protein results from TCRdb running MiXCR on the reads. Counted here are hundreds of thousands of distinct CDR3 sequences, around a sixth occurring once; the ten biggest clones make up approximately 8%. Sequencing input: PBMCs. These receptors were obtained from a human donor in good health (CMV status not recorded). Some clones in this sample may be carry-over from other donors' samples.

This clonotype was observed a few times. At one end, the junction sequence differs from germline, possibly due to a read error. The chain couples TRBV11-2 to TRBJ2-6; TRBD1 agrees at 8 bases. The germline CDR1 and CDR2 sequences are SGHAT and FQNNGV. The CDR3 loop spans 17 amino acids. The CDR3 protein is CVSSPGQGVAGANVLTF. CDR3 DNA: TGTGTCAGCAGCCCTGGACAGGGAGTGGCTGGGGCCAACGTCCTGACTTTC.

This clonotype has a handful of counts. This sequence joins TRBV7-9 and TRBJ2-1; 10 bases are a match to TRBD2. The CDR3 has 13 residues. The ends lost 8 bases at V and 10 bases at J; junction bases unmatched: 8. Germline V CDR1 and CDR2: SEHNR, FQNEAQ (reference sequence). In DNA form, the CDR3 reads TGTGCCAGCGGCGCTAGCGGGGGACCCGAGCAGTTCTTC. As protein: CASGASGGPEQFF.

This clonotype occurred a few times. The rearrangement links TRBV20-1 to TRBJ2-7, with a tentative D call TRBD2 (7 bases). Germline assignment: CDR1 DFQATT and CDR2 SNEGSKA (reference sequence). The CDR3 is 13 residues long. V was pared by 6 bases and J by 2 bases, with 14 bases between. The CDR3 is CSARGTNPYEQYF. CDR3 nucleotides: TGCAGTGCGAGGGGGACTAACCCCTACGAGCAGTACTTC.

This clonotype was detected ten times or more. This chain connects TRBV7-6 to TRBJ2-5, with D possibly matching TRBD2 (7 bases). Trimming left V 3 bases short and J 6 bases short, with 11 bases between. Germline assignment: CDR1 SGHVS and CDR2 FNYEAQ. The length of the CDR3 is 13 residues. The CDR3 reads CASSFGGAKTQYF. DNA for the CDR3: TGTGCCAGCAGCTTTGGGGGGGCCAAGACCCAGTACTTC.

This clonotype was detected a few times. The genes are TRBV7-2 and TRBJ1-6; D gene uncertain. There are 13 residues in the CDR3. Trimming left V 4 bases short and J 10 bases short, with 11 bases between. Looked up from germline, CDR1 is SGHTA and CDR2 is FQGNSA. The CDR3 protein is CASSSRRSSPLHF. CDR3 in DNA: TGTGCCAGCAGCTCGAGGCGGAGCTCACCCCTCCACTTT.

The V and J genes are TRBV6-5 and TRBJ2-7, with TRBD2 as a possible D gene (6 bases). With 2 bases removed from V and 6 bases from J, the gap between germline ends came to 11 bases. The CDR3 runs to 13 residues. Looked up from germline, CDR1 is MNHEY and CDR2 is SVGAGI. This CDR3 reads CASSYPPGVEQYF. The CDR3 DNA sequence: TGTGCCAGCAGTTACCCACCGGGGGTCGAGCAGTACTTC.

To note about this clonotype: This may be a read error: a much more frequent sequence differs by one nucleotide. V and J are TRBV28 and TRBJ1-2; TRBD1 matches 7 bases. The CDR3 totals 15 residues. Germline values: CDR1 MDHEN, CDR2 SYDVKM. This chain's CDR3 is CARSFGGTANYGYTF. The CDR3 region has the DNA TGTGCCAGAAGTTTTGGAGGGACAGCTAACTATGGCTACACCTTC.

The CDR3 DNA reads TGTGCCAGCAGCTTAGTGGGACTGACAGTCGAGCAGTACTTC. Translated: CASSLVGLTVEQYF. The chain joins TRBV11-2 to TRBJ2-7, with D maybe TRBD2 (6 bases). With 1 base removed from V and 6 bases from J, the gap between germline ends came to 13 bases. The CDR3 has 14 residues. Germline V CDR1 and CDR2: SGHAT, FQNNGV. The whole variable domain, filled in from reference TRBV11-2 and TRBJ2-7, reads EAGVAQSPRYKIIEKRQSVAFWCNPISGHATLYWYQQILGQGPKLLIQFQNNGVVDDSQLPKDRFSAERLKGVDSTLKIQPAKLEDSAVYLCASSLVGLTVEQYFGPGTRLTVT.

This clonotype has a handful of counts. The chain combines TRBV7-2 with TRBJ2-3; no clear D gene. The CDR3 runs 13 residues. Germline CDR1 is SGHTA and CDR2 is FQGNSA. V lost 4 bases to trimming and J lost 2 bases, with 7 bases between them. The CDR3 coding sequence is TGTGCCAGCAGCTATTCCCCCACAGATACGCAGTATTTT. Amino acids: CASSYSPTDTQYF.

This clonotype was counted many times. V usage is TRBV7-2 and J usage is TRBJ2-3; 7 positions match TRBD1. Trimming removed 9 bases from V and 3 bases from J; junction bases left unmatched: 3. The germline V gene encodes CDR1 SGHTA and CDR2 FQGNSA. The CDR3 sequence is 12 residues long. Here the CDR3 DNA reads TGTGCCAGTCGACAGGGTACAGATACGCAGTATTTT. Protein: CASRQGTDTQYF.

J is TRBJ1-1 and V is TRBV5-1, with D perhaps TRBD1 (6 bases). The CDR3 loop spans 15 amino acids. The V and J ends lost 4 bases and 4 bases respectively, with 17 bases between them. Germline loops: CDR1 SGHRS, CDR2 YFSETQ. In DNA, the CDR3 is TGCGCCAGCAGCACAGGGACGGTTCGCGGCACTGAAGCTTTCTTT. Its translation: CASSTGTVRGTEAFF.

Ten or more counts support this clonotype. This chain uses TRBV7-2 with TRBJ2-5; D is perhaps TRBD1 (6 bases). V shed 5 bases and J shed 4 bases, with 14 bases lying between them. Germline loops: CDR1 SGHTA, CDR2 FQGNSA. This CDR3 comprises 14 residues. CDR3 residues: CASSRTRGSETQYF. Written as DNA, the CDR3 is TGTGCCAGCAGCCGGACCAGGGGATCAGAGACCCAGTACTTC.

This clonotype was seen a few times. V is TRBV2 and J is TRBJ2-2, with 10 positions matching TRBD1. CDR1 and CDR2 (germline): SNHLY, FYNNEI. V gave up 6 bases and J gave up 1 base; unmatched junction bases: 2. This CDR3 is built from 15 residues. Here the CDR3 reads CASRRTGGNTGELFF. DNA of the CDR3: TGTGCCAGCAGACGGACAGGGGGGAACACCGGGGAGCTGTTTTTT. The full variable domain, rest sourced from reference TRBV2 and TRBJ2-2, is EPEVTQTPSHQVTQMGQEVILRCVPISNHLYFYWYRQILGQKVEFLVSFYNNEISEKSEIFDDQFSVERPDGSNFTLKIRSTKLEDSAMYFCASRRTGGNTGELFFGEGSRLTVL.

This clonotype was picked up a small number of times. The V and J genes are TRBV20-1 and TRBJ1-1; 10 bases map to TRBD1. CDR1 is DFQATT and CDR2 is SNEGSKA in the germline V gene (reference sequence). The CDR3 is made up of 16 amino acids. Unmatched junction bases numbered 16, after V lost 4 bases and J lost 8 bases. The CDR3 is CSATSPGTGVGGEAFF. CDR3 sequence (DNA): TGCAGTGCTACAAGTCCCGGGACAGGGGTGGGGGGAGAAGCTTTCTTT.

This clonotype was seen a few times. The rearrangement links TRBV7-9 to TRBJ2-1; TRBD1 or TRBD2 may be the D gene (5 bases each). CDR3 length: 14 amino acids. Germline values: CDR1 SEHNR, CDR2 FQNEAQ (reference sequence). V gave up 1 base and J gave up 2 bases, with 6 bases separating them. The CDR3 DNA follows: TGTGCCAGCAGCTTAGTGGGACCCTACAATGAGCAGTTCTTC. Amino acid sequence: CASSLVGPYNEQFF.

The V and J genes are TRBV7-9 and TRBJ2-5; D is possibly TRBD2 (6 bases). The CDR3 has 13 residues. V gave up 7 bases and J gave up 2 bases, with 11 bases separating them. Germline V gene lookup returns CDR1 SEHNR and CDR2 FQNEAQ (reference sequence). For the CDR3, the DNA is TGTGCCAGCACGCCTAGCGTACAAGAGACCCAGTACTTC. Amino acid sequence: CASTPSVQETQYF. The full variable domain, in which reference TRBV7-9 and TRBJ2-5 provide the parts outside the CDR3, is DTGVSQNPRHKITKRGQNVTFRCDPISEHNRLYWYRQTLGQGPEFLTYFQNEAQLEKSRLLSDRFSAERPKGSFSTLEIQRTEQGDSAMYLCASTPSVQETQYFGPGTRLLVL.

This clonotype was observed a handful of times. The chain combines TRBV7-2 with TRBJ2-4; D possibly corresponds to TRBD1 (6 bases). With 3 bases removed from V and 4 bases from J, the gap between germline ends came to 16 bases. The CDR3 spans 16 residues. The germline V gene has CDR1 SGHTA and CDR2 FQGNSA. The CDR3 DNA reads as TGTGCCAGCAGCTTGGCCCCAAACAGGGAGAAAAACATTCAGTACTTC. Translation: CASSLAPNREKNIQYF.

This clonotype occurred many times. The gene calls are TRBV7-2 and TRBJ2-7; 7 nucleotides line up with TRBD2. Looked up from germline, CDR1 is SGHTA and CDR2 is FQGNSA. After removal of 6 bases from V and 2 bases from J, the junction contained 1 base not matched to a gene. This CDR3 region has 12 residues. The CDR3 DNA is TGTGCCAGCAGGGGGGGGACCTACGAGCAGTACTTC. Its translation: CASRGGTYEQYF.

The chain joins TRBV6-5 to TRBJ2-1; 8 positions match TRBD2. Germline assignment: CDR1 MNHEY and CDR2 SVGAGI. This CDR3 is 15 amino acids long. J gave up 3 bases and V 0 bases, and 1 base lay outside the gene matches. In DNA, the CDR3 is TGTGCCAGCAGTTACTCGCTAGCGGGCTACAATGAGCAGTTCTTC. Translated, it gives CASSYSLAGYNEQFF.

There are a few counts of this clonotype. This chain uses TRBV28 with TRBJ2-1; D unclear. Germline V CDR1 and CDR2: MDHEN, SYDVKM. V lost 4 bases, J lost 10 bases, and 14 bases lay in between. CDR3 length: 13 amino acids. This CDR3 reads CASSYESSGEQFF. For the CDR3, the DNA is TGTGCCAGCAGTTACGAGAGTAGTGGCGAGCAGTTCTTC.

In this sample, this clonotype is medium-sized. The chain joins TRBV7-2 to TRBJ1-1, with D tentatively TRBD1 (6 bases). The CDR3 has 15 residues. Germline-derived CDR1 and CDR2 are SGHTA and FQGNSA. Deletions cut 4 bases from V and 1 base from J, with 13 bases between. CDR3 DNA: TGTGCCAGCAGCTCTGGGGGGGCCGCGAACACTGAAGCTTTCTTT. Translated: CASSSGGAANTEAFF.

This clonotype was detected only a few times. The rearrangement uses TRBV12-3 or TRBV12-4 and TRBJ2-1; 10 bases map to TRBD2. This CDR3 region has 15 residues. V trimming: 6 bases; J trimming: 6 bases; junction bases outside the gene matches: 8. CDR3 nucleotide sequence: TGTGCCAGCAGCCGATTAGGGACTAGCGCCAATGAGCAGTTCTTC. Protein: CASSRLGTSANEQFF.

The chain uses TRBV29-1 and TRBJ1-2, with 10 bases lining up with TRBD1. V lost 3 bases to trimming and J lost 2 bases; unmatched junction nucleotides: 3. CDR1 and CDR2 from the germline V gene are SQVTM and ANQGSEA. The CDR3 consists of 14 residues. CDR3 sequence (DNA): TGCAGCGTTGATCCGGGACAGGGGAACTATGGCTACACCTTC. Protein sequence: CSVDPGQGNYGYTF.

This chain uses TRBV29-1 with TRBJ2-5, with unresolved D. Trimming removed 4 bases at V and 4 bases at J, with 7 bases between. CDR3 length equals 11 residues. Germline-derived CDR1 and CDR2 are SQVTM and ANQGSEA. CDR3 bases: TGCAGCGTTGCAAGTTCAGAGACCCAGTACTTC. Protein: CSVASSETQYF.

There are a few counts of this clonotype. CDR3 in DNA: TGTGCCAGCAGTACCATCCCCTACTCTGGAAACACCATATATTTT. Its translation: CASSTIPYSGNTIYF. V usage is TRBV28 and J usage is TRBJ1-3; D remains unclear. V was pared by 5 bases and J by 0 bases, with 11 bases between. Germline CDR1 is MDHEN and CDR2 is SYDVKM. This CDR3 is built from 15 residues. The complete variable domain, with remaining parts taken from reference TRBV28 and TRBJ1-3, reads DVKVTQSSRYLVKRTGEKVFLECVQDMDHENMFWYRQDPGLGLRLIYFSYDVKMKEKGDIPEGYSVSREKKERFSLILESASTNQTSMYLCASSTIPYSGNTIYFGEGSWLTVV.

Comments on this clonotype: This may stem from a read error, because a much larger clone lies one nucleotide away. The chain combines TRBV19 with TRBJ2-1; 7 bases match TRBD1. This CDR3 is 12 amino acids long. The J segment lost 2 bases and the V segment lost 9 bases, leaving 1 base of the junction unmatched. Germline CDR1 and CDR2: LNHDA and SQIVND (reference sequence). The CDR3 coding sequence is TGTGCCAGCGGGACAGCCTACAATGAGCAGTTCTTC. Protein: CASGTAYNEQFF.